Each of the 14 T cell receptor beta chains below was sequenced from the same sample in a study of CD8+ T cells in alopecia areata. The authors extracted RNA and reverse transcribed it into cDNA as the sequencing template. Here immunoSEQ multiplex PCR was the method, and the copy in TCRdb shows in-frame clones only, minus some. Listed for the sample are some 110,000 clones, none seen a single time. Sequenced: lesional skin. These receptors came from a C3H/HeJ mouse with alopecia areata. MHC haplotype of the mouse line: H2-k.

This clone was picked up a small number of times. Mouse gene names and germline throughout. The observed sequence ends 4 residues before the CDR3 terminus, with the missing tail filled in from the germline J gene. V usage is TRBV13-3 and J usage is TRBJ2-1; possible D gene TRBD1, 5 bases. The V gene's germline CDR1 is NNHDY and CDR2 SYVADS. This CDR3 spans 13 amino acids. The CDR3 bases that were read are TGTGCCAGCAGCCTCAGGGCGCGGGCT. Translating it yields CASSLRARA. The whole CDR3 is CASSLRARAEQFF.

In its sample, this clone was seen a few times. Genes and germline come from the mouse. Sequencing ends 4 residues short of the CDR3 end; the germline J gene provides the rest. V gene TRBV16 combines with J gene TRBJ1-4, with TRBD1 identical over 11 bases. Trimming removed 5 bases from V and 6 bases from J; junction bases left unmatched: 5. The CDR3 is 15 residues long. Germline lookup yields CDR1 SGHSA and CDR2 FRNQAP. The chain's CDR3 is CASSLWDRGDERLFF. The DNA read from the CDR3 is TGTGCAAGCAGCCTCTGGGACAGGGGGGACGAA.

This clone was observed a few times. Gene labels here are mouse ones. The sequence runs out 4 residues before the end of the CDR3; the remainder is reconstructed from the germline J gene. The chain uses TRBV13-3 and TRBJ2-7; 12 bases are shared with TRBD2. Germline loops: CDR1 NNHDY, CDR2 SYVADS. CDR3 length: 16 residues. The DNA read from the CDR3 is TGTGCCAGCAGTGATGCAGGGACTGGGGGGCCGTAT. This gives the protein CASSDAGTGGPY. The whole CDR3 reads CASSDAGTGGPYEQYF.

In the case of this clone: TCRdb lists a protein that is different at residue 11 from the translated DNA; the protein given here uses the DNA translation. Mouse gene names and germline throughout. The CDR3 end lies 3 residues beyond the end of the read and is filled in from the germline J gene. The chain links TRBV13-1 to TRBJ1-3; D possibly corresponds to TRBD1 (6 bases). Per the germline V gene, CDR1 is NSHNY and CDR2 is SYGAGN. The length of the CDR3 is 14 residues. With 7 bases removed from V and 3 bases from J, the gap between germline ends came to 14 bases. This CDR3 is CASASGEDGNTLYF. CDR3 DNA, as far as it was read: TGTGCCAGCGCGTCAGGGGAGGATGGAAATACG.

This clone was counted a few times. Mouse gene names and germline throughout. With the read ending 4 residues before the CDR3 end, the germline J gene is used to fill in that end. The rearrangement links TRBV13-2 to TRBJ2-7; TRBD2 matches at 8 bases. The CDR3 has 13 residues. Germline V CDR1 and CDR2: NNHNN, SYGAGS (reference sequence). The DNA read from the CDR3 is TGTGCCAGCGGTACCGGGACTGGTTAT. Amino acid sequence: CASGTGTGY. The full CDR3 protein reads CASGTGTGYEQYF.

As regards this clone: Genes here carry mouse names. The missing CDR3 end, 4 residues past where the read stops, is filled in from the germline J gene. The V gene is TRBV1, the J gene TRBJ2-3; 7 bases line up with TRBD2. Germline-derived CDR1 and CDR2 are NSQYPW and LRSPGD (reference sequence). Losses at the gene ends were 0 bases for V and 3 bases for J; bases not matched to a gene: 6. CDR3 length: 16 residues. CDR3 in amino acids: CTCSADQGGGAETLYF. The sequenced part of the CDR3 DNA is TGCACCTGCAGTGCAGACCAGGGTGGGGGGGCAGAA.

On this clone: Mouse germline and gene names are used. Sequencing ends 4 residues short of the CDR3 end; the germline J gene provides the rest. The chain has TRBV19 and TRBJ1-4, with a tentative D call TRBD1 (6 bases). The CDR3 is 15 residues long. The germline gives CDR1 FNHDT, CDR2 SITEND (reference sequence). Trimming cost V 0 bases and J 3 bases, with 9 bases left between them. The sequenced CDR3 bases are TGTGCCAGCAGTATAGTCAGGGGAGCCAACGAA. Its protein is CASSIVRGANE. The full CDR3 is CASSIVRGANERLFF.

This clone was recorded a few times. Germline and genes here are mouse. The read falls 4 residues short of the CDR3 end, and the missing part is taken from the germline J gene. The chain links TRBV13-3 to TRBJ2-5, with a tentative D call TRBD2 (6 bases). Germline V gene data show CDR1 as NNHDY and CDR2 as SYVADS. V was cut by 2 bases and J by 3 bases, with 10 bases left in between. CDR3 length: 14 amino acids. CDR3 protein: CASSEAGLQDTQYF. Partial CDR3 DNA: TGTGCCAGCAGTGAAGCGGGACTTCAAGAC.

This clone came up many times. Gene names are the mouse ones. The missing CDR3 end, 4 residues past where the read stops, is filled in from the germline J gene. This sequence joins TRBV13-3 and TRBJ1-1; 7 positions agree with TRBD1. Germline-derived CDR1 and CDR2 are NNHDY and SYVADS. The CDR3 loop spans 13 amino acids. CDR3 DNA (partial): TGTGCCAGCAGTGGGTCACAGGGGAGA. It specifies CASSGSQGR. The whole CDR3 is CASSGSQGREVFF.

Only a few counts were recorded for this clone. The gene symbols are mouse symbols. The chain's CDR3 is CASSIKGTGNERLFF. The DNA read from the CDR3 is TGTGCCAGCAGTATCAAGGGGACAGGCAACGAA. The genes are TRBV19 and TRBJ1-4; 8 bases are a match to TRBD1. The read is 4 residues too short to cover the CDR3 end, so that end is filled in from the germline J gene. With V trimmed by 2 bases and J by 4 bases, 4 bases remained unmatched. The CDR3 contains 15 residues. CDR1 is FNHDT, CDR2 SITEND, per germline (reference sequence).

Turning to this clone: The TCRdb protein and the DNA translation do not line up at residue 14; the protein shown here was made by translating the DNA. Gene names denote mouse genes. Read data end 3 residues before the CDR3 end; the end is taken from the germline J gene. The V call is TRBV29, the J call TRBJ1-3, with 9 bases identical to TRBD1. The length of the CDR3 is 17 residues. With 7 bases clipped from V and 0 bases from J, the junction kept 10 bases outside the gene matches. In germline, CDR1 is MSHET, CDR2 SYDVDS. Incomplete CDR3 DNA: TGTGCTAGCACCCTCGGGACAGGGAAAAATTCTGGAAATACG. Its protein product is CASTLGTGKNSGNT. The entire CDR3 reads CASTLGTGKNSGNTLYF.

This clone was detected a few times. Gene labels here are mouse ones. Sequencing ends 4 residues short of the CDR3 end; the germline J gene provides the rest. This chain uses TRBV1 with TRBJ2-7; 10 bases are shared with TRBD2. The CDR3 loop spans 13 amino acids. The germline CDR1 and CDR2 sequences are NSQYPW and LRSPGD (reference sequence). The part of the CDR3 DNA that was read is TGCACCTGCACGCTGGGGGGGCGCGAT. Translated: CTCTLGGRD. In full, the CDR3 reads CTCTLGGRDEQYF.

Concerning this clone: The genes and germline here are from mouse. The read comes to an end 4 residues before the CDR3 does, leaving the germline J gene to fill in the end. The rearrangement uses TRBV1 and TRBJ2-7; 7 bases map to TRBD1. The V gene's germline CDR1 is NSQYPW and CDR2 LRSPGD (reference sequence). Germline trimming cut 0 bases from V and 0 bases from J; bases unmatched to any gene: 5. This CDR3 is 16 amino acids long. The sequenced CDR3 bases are TGCACCTGCAGTGCAGATCTCCCAGGGGGCTCCTAT. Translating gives CTCSADLPGGSY. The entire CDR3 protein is CTCSADLPGGSYEQYF. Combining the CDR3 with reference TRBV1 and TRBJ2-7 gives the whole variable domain VTLLEQNPRWRLVPRGQAVNLRCILKNSQYPWMSWYQQDLQKQLQWLFTLRSPGDKEVKSLPGADYLATRVTDTELRLQVANMSQGRTLYCTCSADLPGGSYEQYFGPGTRLTVL.

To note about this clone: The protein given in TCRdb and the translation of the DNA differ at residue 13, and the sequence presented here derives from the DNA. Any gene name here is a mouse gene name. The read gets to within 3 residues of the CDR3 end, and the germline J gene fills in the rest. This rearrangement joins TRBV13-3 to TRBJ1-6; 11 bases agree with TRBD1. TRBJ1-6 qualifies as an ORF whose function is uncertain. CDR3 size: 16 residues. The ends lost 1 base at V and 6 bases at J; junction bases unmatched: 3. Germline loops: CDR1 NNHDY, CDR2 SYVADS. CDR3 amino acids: CASSDRTGGRNSPLYF. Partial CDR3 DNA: TGTGCCAGCAGTGATAGGACAGGGGGCCGTAATTCGCCC.